This passage covers 30 T cell receptor beta chains from one sample sequenced in a study of blood T cell repertoires in COVID-19. The method was immunoSEQ multiplex PCR; TCRdb's version includes in-frame clones alone and lacks a portion of them. There are around 80,000 clones in the sample; about 68% occur only once, and 5% to 6% lies in the top ten. Sequencing was carried out using peripheral blood. Every receptor here comes from a man aged 50-60 years with active or convalescent COVID-19.

About this clone: Other DNA sequences in this sample translate to the same CDR3. The gene calls are TRBV7-3 and TRBJ2-1, with TRBD2 matching 10 bases. The germline gives CDR1 SGHTA, CDR2 FQGTGA. After removal of 4 bases from V and 5 bases from J, the junction contained 5 bases not matched to a gene. The CDR3 has 15 residues. CDR3 bases: TGTGCCAGCAGCTCCAGCGGGGGGGCCCACAATGAGCAGTTCTTC. Translated, it gives CASSSSGGAHNEQFF.

This chain uses TRBV11-2 with TRBJ2-2, with unresolved D. Germline CDR1 SGHAT, CDR2 FQNNGV. Trimming took off 1 base at V and 8 bases at J, with 14 bases between the two ends. The CDR3 covers 15 residues. CDR3 nucleotides: TGTGCCAGCAGCTTAGGCTCGAAGAGGCGAGGGGAGCTGTTTTTT. It specifies CASSLGSKRRGELFF.

The genes are TRBV30 and TRBJ1-2; 11 nucleotides align to TRBD1. CDR3 length: 14 residues. V shed 5 bases and J 8 bases; nucleotides not matched to a gene: 10. Germline V gene data show CDR1 as GTSNPN and CDR2 as SVGIG (reference sequence). CDR3 bases: TGTGCCTGGGCGCGGGACAGGGGGGGTCGGGGCTACACCTTC. It yields the protein CAWARDRGGRGYTF.

The chain is built from TRBV19 and TRBJ1-5; D might be TRBD1 (5 bases). V shed 10 bases and J shed 8 bases, with 21 bases lying between them. The length of the CDR3 is 14 residues. Germline-derived CDR1 and CDR2 are LNHDA and SQIVND (reference sequence). The CDR3 here is CATLGGATREPQHF. The DNA of the CDR3 is TGTGCCACTCTCGGTGGGGCTACTCGGGAGCCCCAGCATTTT.

The chain combines TRBV2 with TRBJ1-4; 8 positions agree with TRBD1. Germline trimming cut 2 bases from V and 8 bases from J; bases unmatched to any gene: 1. CDR3 length equals 13 residues. CDR1 and CDR2 (germline): SNHLY, FYNNEI. This CDR3 reads CASSERDREKLFF. The CDR3 nucleotides are TGTGCCAGCAGTGAAAGGGACAGGGAAAAACTGTTTTTT. The variable domain in full, completed from reference TRBV2 and TRBJ1-4, reads EPEVTQTPSHQVTQMGQEVILRCVPISNHLYFYWYRQILGQKVEFLVSFYNNEISEKSEIFDDQFSVERPDGSNFTLKIRSTKLEDSAMYFCASSERDREKLFFGSGTQLSVL.

This clone came up a few times. The V gene is TRBV19, the J gene TRBJ1-5; tentatively, D is TRBD1 (6 bases). The CDR3 loop spans 14 amino acids. Germline CDR1 reads LNHDA; CDR2 reads SQIVND (reference sequence). V was shortened by 8 bases and J by 0 bases, with 11 bases between the two germline ends. The CDR3 loop is CASADRYSNQPQHF. In nucleotides, the CDR3 is TGTGCCAGTGCCGACAGGTATAGCAATCAGCCCCAGCATTTT.

This clone has a single count. The chain has TRBV19 and TRBJ1-3, with a possible D match to TRBD1 (6 bases). V lost 4 bases and J lost 4, with 14 bases in between. Germline V lookup: CDR1 LNHDA, CDR2 SQIVND (reference sequence). The CDR3 sequence is 15 residues long. CDR3 region: CASSNLAGAGNTIYF. The CDR3 DNA follows: TGTGCCAGTAGTAACCTCGCGGGGGCAGGAAACACCATATATTTT.

Only a few counts were recorded for this clone. This rearrangement joins TRBV5-6 to TRBJ1-4, with D possibly being TRBD1 (6 bases). The ends were cut back, 2 bases at V and 5 bases at J, with 10 bases in the middle. CDR3 length: 14 amino acids. In germline, CDR1 is SGHDT, CDR2 YYEEEE. This CDR3 reads CASSLRQVNEKLFF. The CDR3 DNA sequence: TGTGCCAGCAGCTTAAGACAGGTCAATGAAAAACTGTTTTTT.

The J gene is TRBJ1-1, the V gene TRBV12-3 or TRBV12-4; possible D gene TRBD1, 6 bases. This CDR3 has 13 amino acids. Trimming removed 10 bases from V and 4 bases from J, with 16 bases in between. CDR3 DNA sequence: TGTGCCACCCTAAGGATGGGGGCCACTGAAGCTTTCTTT. Protein product: CATLRMGATEAFF.

The sample holds a few counts of this clone. The J gene is TRBJ2-3, the V gene TRBV2; D unclear. The CDR3 sequence is 12 residues long. V lost 1 base to trimming and J lost 9 bases, with 8 bases between them. The V gene's germline CDR1 is SNHLY and CDR2 FYNNEI. This CDR3 is CASSEDFETQYF. The CDR3, as DNA: TGTGCCAGCAGTGAAGACTTCGAAACGCAGTATTTT.

This rearrangement joins TRBV27 to TRBJ2-7; D is possibly TRBD2 (5 bases). CDR3 size: 13 residues. Between the trimmed V and J ends, which lost 5 bases and 7 bases, there was a span of 15 bases. CDR1 and CDR2 from the germline V gene are MNHEY and SMNVEV (reference sequence). CDR3 residues: CASSPRTRGEQYF. CDR3 DNA: TGTGCCAGCAGTCCCCGGACCCGCGGGGAGCAGTACTTC.

The chain links TRBV27 to TRBJ1-5; D unclear. The germline V gene has CDR1 MNHEY and CDR2 SMNVEV (reference sequence). This CDR3 region has 13 residues. V lost 2 bases to trimming and J lost 3 bases, with 5 bases between them. In DNA form, the CDR3 reads TGTGCCAGCAGTTTACAAGCCAATCAGCCCCAGCATTTT. Protein product: CASSLQANQPQHF.

The V gene is TRBV28, the J gene TRBJ1-1; D might be TRBD1 (6 bases). Germline lookup yields CDR1 MDHEN and CDR2 SYDVKM. This CDR3 region has 13 residues. Trimming cost V 5 bases and J 6 bases, with 13 bases left between them. The CDR3, as DNA: TGTGCCAGCAGTCAGCCAACAGGGTCTGAAGCTTTCTTT. Translating gives CASSQPTGSEAFF.

The V and J genes are TRBV27 and TRBJ2-7; no clear D. Germline CDR1 MNHEY, CDR2 SMNVEV (reference sequence). The V gene lost 2 bases and the J gene lost 5 bases, with 13 bases spanning the gap. The CDR3 has 14 residues. In DNA form, the CDR3 reads TGTGCCAGCAGTTTACGAGGTATTATAAACGAGCAGTACTTC. It is translated as CASSLRGIINEQYF.

In its sample, this clone was seen a few times. CDR3 residues: CASSEALRRLAGHTGELFF. In DNA form, the CDR3 reads TGTGCCAGCAGTGAAGCGCTTCGCAGGCTAGCGGGTCACACCGGGGAGCTGTTTTTT. The rearrangement joins TRBV6-1 to TRBJ2-2; 8 bases line up with TRBD2. V shed 0 bases and J 3 bases; nucleotides not matched to a gene: 12. The CDR3 contains 19 residues. CDR1 and CDR2 (germline): MNHNS, SASEGT.

This clone was observed a single time. The chain carries TRBV2 and TRBJ1-6, with D maybe TRBD1 (6 bases). The CDR3 totals 17 residues. Trimming shortened V by 5 bases and J by 0 bases, and 14 bases separated the two germline ends. In germline, CDR1 is SNHLY, CDR2 FYNNEI. CDR3 coding DNA: TGTGCCAGCAGTCCCTCGGACAGCAGCTCCTATAATTCACCCCTCCACTTT. Translated: CASSPSDSSSYNSPLHF.

J is TRBJ1-2 and V is TRBV30, with D hard to call. This CDR3 spans 11 amino acids. V was cut by 0 bases and J by 7 bases, with 6 bases left in between. Per the germline V gene, CDR1 is GTSNPN and CDR2 is SVGIG (reference sequence). The CDR3 coding sequence is TGTGCCTGGAGTGTACAAACTGGCTACACCTTC. This codes for CAWSVQTGYTF. Based on the CDR3 plus reference TRBV30 and TRBJ1-2, the full variable domain is SQTIHQWPATLVQPVGSPLSLECTVEGTSNPNLYWYRQAAGRGLQLLFYSVGIGQISSEVPQNLSASRPQDRQFILSSKKLLLSDSGFYLCAWSVQTGYTFGSGTRLTVV.

In its sample, this clone was seen many times. This chain joins TRBV7-2 and TRBJ2-7; D is undetermined. This CDR3 contains 14 residues. CDR1 is SGHTA and CDR2 is FQGNSA in the germline V gene. The ends were cut back, 6 bases at V and 1 base at J, with 13 bases in the middle. This chain's CDR3 is CASSPERGSYEQYF. The DNA of the CDR3 is TGTGCCAGCAGTCCCGAGCGTGGGTCCTACGAGCAGTACTTC.

This chain uses TRBV19 with TRBJ1-5, with D tentatively TRBD1 (6 bases). The ends were cut back, 0 bases at V and 7 bases at J, with 19 bases in the middle. Germline CDR1 is LNHDA and CDR2 is SQIVND (reference sequence). This CDR3 comprises 17 residues. The DNA of the CDR3 is TGTGCCAGTAGTATAGATTTTTCGACAGGTAAGAGCCAGCCCCAGCATTTT. It translates to CASSIDFSTGKSQPQHF.

The V gene is TRBV7-9, the J gene TRBJ1-1, with D possibly being TRBD1 (5 bases). This CDR3 is 13 amino acids long. In germline, CDR1 is SEHNR, CDR2 FQNEAQ (reference sequence). V lost 3 bases and J lost 5, with 10 bases in between. CDR3 loop: CASSFGGETEAFF. The CDR3 region has the DNA TGTGCCAGCAGCTTTGGAGGGGAGACTGAAGCTTTCTTT.

This clone was picked up a small number of times. The gene calls are TRBV19 and TRBJ1-3, with 8 bases aligning to TRBD1. V shed 7 bases and J 4 bases; nucleotides not matched to a gene: 9. CDR3 size: 15 residues. Germline V CDR1 and CDR2: LNHDA, SQIVND (reference sequence). The CDR3 DNA reads TGTGCCAGTATCCGGACAGGGATGTCAGGAAACACCATATATTTT. Its protein is CASIRTGMSGNTIYF.

J is TRBJ2-7 and V is TRBV7-9, with D unclear. CDR3 length: 11 residues. The ends were cut back, 4 bases at V and 4 bases at J, with 5 bases in the middle. Germline-derived CDR1 and CDR2 are SEHNR and FQNEAQ (reference sequence). CDR3 loop: CASSSFYEQYF. DNA of the CDR3: TGTGCCAGCAGCTCTTTTTACGAGCAGTACTTC.

This clone was counted once. The chain employs TRBV30 and TRBJ1-1; 9 bases are a match to TRBD1. The V segment lost 3 bases and the J segment 0 bases; nucleotides outside the gene matches: 5. The germline V gene has CDR1 GTSNPN and CDR2 SVGIG (reference sequence). The CDR3 has 15 residues. CDR3 amino acids: CAWRTGGGMNTEAFF. CDR3 in DNA: TGTGCCTGGAGAACAGGGGGCGGGATGAACACTGAAGCTTTCTTT. Combining the CDR3 with reference TRBV30 and TRBJ1-1 gives the whole variable domain SQTIHQWPATLVQPVGSPLSLECTVEGTSNPNLYWYRQAAGRGLQLLFYSVGIGQISSEVPQNLSASRPQDRQFILSSKKLLLSDSGFYLCAWRTGGGMNTEAFFGQGTRLTVV.

As DNA, the CDR3 is TGTGCCAGCAGCTCCGCGGGGGCAGATACGCAGTATTTT. Translation gives CASSSAGADTQYF. The V call is TRBV7-2, the J call TRBJ2-3; TRBD2 matches at 7 bases. Trimming took 4 bases from V and 4 from J; bases not matched to a gene: 2. Germline CDR1 reads SGHTA; CDR2 reads FQGNSA. The CDR3 is made up of 13 amino acids.

The DNA for the CDR3 is TGCGCCAGCAGGACCGAACAGGGGGCGTCCTACAATGAGCAGTTCTTC. This codes for CASRTEQGASYNEQFF. The rearrangement links TRBV5-1 to TRBJ2-1, with TRBD1 matching over 9 bases. This CDR3 is built from 16 residues. Per germline, CDR1 SGHRS and CDR2 YFSETQ. J lost 1 base, V lost 5 bases, and 7 bases had no gene match. Based on the CDR3 plus reference TRBV5-1 and TRBJ2-1, the full variable domain is KAGVTQTPRYLIKTRGQQVTLSCSPISGHRSVSWYQQTPGQGLQFLFEYFSETQRNKGNFPGRFSGRQFSNSRSEMNVSTLELGDSALYLCASRTEQGASYNEQFFGPGTRLTVL.

The chain employs TRBV5-1 and TRBJ2-3; 9 positions match TRBD2. This CDR3 contains 15 residues. Germline V gene data show CDR1 as SGHRS and CDR2 as YFSETQ. Trimming removed 5 bases from V and 6 bases from J; junction bases left unmatched: 10. This chain's CDR3 is CASSAGGQFADTQYF. The CDR3 DNA reads as TGCGCCAGCAGTGCGGGGGGGCAGTTTGCGGATACGCAGTATTTT. Full variable domain (outside the CDR3, taken from reference TRBV5-1 and TRBJ2-3): KAGVTQTPRYLIKTRGQQVTLSCSPISGHRSVSWYQQTPGQGLQFLFEYFSETQRNKGNFPGRFSGRQFSNSRSEMNVSTLELGDSALYLCASSAGGQFADTQYFGPGTRLTVL.

This clone was observed a handful of times. The chain links TRBV3-1 (or the pseudogene TRBV3-2) to TRBJ1-2, with D perhaps matching TRBD1 (5 bases). Trimming took 4 bases from V and 8 from J, leaving 11 bases between them. This CDR3 is 12 amino acids long. The germline V gene encodes CDR1 LGHDT and CDR2 YNNKEL (reference sequence). The CDR3 nucleotides are TGTGCCAGCAGCCGGGCAGGGCAGGGCTACACCTTC. This gives the protein CASSRAGQGYTF.

This chain joins TRBV9 and TRBJ2-7, with 8 bases aligning to TRBD1. V shed 0 bases and J 9 bases; nucleotides not matched to a gene: 8. Germline V lookup: CDR1 SGDLS, CDR2 YYNGEE. The CDR3 covers 14 residues. The CDR3 region has the DNA TGTGCCAGCAGCGTAGAGGGGGACAGGTCGGGGCAGTACTTC. Translated, it gives CASSVEGDRSGQYF.

The chain links TRBV6-6 to TRBJ1-2, with D tentatively TRBD1 (6 bases). The CDR3 is made up of 15 amino acids. Per germline, CDR1 MNHNY and CDR2 SVGAGI (reference sequence). V dropped 2 bases and J dropped 2 bases, with 12 bases sitting between them. CDR3 coding DNA: TGTGCCAGCAGTTACCCAGGGGTAGCAAACTATGGCTACACCTTC. It specifies CASSYPGVANYGYTF.

The chain uses TRBV19 and TRBJ1-5; D is ambiguous. The CDR3 extends over 15 amino acids. Germline CDR1 LNHDA, CDR2 SQIVND (reference sequence). V dropped 0 bases and J dropped 4 bases, with 10 bases sitting between them. DNA for the CDR3: TGTGCCAGTAGTATAGATCCGACGGAGAATCAGCCCCAGCATTTT. It translates to CASSIDPTENQPQHF.